The clone carrying this T cell receptor (beta chain) was counted between two and nine times. Germline CDR1 SGHVS, CDR2 FQNEAQ. This CDR3 region has 16 residues. V was clipped by 5 bases and J by 5 bases; unmatched bases: 11. Isolated RNA was reverse transcribed into cDNA used as the sequencing template. Produced via immunoSEQ multiplex PCR; TCRdb's table is partial and in-frame only. This sample has around 80,000 clones; about 53% occur once, and the top ten carry around 5.7%. The record originates from a study of CD8+ T cells in alopecia areata. This chain joins TRBV7-8 and TRBJ2-5; TRBD2 agrees at 10 bases. Sequenced material: NKG2D-high CD8+ T cells sorted from blood. This TCR was sampled from a human donor with alopecia areata. CDR3 sequence reads: CASSPPGLATGETQYF. The CDR3 nucleotides read TGTGCCAGCAGCCCCCCGGGACTAGCGACGGGTGAGACCCAGTACTTC.